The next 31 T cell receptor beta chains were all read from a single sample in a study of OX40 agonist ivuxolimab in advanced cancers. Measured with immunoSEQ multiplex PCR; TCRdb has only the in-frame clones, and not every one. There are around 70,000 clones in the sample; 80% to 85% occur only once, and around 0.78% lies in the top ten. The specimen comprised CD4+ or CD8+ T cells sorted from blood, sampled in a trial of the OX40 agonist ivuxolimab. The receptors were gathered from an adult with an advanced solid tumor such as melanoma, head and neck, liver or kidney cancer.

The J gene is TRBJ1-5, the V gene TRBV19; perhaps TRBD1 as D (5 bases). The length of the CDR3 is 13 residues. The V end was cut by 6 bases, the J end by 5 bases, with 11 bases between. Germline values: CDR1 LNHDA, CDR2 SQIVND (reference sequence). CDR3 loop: CASRDKVHQPQHF. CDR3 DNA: TGTGCCAGTAGGGACAAAGTACATCAGCCCCAGCATTTT.

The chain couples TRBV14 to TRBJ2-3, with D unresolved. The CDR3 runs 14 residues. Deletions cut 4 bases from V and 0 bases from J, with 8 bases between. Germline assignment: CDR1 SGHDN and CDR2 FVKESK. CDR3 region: CASSPMGSTDTQYF. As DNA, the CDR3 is TGTGCCAGCAGCCCAATGGGTAGCACAGATACGCAGTATTTT.

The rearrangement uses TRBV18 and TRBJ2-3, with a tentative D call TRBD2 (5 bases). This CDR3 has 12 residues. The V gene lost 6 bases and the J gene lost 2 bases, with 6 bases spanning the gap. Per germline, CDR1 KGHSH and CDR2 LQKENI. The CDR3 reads CASSRDTDTQYF. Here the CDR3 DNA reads TGTGCCAGCTCCCGGGACACAGATACGCAGTATTTT.

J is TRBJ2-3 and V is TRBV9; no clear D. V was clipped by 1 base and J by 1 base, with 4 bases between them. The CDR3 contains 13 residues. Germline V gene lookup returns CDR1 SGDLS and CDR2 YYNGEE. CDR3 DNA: TGTGCCAGCAGCGTAATGGGCACAGATACGCAGTATTTT. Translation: CASSVMGTDTQYF.

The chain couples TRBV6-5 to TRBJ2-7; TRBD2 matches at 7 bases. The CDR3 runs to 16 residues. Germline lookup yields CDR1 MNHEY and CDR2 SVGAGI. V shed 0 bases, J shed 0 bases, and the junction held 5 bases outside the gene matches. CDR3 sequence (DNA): TGTGCCAGCAGTTACTCGCGGGGCGGGAGCTCCTACGAGCAGTACTTC. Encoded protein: CASSYSRGGSSYEQYF.

The CDR3 here is CASTSKQGRAATGELFF. Here the CDR3 DNA reads TGTGCCAGCACCTCTAAACAGGGACGAGCGGCCACCGGGGAGCTGTTTTTT. J is TRBJ2-2 and V is TRBV5-4; D perhaps matches TRBD1 (6 bases). The V gene lost 6 bases and the J gene lost 4 bases, with 22 bases spanning the gap. The CDR3 is 17 amino acids. Germline V lookup: CDR1 SGHNT, CDR2 YYREEE (reference sequence).

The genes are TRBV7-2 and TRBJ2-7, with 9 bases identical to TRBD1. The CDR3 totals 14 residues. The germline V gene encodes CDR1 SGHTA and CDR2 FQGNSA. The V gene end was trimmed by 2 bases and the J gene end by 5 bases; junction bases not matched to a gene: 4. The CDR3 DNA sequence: TGTGCCAGCAGCTTACGGACAGGGGCCCACGAGCAGTACTTC. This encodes CASSLRTGAHEQYF.

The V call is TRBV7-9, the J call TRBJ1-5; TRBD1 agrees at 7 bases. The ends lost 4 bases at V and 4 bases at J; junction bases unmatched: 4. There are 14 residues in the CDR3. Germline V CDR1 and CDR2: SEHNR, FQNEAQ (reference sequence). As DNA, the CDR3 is TGTGCCAGCAGCTCGGGACAGTGGAATCAGCCCCAGCATTTT. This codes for CASSSGQWNQPQHF.

The CDR3 reads CASSLAPSTVAGEQYF. The CDR3 DNA reads TGTGCCAGCAGTTTAGCCCCTTCGACGGTGGCGGGCGAGCAGTACTTC. The chain is built from TRBV27 and TRBJ2-7, with a weak D call TRBD2 (5 bases). Trimming left V 2 bases short and J 6 bases short, with 20 bases between. CDR1 and CDR2 from the germline V gene are MNHEY and SMNVEV (reference sequence). The CDR3 has 16 residues.

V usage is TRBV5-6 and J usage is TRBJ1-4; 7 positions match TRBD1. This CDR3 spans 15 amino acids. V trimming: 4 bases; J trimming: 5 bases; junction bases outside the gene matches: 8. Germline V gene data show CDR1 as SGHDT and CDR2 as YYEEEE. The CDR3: CASSLRPGQNEKLFF. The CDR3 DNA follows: TGTGCCAGCAGCCTTCGACCGGGACAGAATGAAAAACTGTTTTTT.

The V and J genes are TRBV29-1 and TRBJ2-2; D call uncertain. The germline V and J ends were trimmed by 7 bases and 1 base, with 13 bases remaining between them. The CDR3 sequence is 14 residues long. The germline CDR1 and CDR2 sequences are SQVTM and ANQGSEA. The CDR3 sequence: CSATRRMNTGELFF. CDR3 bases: TGCAGCGCCACCCGACGGATGAACACCGGGGAGCTGTTTTTT.

CDR3 residues: CASSYWLSNTDTQYF. The CDR3, as DNA: TGTGCCAGCAGTTACTGGCTATCCAACACAGATACGCAGTATTTT. The V and J genes are TRBV6-6 and TRBJ2-3; D gene ambiguous. The V and J ends lost 1 base and 2 bases respectively, with 10 bases between them. The CDR3 covers 15 residues. CDR1 is MNHNY and CDR2 is SVGAGI in the germline V gene (reference sequence).

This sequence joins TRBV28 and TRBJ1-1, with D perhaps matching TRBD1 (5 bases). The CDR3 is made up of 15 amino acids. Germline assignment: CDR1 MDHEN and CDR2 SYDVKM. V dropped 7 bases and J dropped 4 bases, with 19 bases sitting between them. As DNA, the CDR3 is TGTGCCAGCAATAGGGGCAGGGCGGGAATCACTGAAGCTTTCTTT. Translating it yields CASNRGRAGITEAFF. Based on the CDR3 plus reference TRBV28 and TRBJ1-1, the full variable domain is DVKVTQSSRYLVKRTGEKVFLECVQDMDHENMFWYRQDPGLGLRLIYFSYDVKMKEKGDIPEGYSVSREKKERFSLILESASTNQTSMYLCASNRGRAGITEAFFGQGTRLTVV.

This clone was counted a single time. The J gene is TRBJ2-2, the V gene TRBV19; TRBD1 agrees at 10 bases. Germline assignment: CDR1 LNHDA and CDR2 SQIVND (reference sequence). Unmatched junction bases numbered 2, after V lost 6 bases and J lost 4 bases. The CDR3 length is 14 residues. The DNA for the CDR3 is TGTGCCAGTAGCCGGACAGGGGGCACCGGGGAGCTGTTTTTT. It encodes CASSRTGGTGELFF.

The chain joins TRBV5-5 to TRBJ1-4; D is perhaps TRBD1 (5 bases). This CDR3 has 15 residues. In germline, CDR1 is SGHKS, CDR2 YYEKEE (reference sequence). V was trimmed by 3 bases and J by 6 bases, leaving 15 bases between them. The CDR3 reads CASSSAGQTDEKLFF. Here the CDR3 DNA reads TGTGCCAGCAGCTCGGCGGGGCAGACCGATGAAAAACTGTTTTTT.

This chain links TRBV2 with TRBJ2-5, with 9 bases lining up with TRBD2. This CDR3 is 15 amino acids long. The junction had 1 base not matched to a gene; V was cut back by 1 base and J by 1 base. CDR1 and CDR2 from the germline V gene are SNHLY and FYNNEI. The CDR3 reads CASSEGLAAQETQYF. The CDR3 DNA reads TGTGCCAGCAGTGAAGGACTAGCGGCCCAAGAGACCCAGTACTTC.

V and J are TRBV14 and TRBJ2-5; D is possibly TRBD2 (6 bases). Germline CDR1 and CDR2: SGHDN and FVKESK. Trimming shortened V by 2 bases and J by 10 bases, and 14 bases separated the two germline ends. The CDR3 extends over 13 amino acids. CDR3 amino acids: CASSQQGGDFQYF. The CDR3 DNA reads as TGTGCCAGCAGCCAACAAGGAGGGGATTTCCAGTACTTC.

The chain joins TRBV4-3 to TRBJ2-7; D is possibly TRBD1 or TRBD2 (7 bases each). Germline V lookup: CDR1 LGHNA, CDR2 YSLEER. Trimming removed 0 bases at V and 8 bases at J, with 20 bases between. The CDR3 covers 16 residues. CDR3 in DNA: TGCGCCAGCAGCCAAGAGGGGGGGACAGAACTAATTAAGCAGTACTTC. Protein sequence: CASSQEGGTELIKQYF.

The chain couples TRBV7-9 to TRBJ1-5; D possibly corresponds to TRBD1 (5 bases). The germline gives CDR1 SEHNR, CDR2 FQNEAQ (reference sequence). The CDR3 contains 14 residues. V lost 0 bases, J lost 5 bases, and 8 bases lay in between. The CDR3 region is CASSLAWGDQPQHF. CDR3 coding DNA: TGTGCCAGCAGCTTAGCGTGGGGGGATCAGCCCCAGCATTTT.

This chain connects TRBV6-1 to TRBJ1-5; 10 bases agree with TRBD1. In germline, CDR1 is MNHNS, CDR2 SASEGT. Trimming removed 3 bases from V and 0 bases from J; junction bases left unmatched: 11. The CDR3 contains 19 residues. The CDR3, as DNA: TGTGCCAGCAGTGACAGAGGAGACAGGGGGCTCTATAGCAATCAGCCCCAGCATTTT. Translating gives CASSDRGDRGLYSNQPQHF.

CDR3 in DNA: TGTGCCAGTATCACAGGGGGTGGCGGCACTGAAGCTTTCTTT. Amino acid sequence: CASITGGGGTEAFF. The chain joins TRBV19 to TRBJ1-1, with 8 nucleotides matching TRBD1. The V and J ends lost 7 bases and 4 bases, in that order; junction bases with no gene match: 8. CDR1 and CDR2 (germline): LNHDA, SQIVND (reference sequence). This CDR3 spans 14 amino acids.

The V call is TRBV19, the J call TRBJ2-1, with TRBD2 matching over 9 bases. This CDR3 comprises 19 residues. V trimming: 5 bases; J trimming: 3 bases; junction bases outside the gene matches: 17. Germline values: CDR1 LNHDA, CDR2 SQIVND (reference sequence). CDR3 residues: CASSSRGRAGQRSYNEQFF. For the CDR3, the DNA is TGTGCCAGTAGTTCTCGCGGGAGGGCCGGACAAAGAAGCTACAATGAGCAGTTCTTC.

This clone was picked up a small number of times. CDR3 coding DNA: TGTGCCAGTAGTCCCTCGGGGCTAGCGGGGACCTACGAGCAGTACTTC. It codes for CASSPSGLAGTYEQYF. This chain joins TRBV19 and TRBJ2-7; 9 bases line up with TRBD2. Germline CDR1 is LNHDA and CDR2 is SQIVND (reference sequence). This CDR3 has 16 amino acids. Losses at the gene ends were 5 bases for V and 2 bases for J; bases not matched to a gene: 10.

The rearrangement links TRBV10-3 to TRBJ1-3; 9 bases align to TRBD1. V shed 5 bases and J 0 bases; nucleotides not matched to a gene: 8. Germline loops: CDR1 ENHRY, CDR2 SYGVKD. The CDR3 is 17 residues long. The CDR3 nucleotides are TGTGCCATCAGTAAATCGACAGGGGGGAGCTCTGGAAACACCATATATTTT. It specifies CAISKSTGGSSGNTIYF.

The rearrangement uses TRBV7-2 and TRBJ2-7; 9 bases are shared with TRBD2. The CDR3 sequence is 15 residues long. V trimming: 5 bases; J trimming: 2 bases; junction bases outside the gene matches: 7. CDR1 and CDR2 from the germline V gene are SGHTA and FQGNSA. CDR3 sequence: CASSPRTSAAYEQYF. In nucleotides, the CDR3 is TGTGCCAGCAGCCCGCGGACTAGCGCGGCCTACGAGCAGTACTTC.

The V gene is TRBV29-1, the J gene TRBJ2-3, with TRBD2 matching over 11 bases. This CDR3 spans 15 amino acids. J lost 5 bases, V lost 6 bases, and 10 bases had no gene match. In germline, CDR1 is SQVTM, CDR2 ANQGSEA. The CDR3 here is CSVPLAGGTRDTQYF. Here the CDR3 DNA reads TGCAGCGTCCCTTTAGCGGGGGGGACGAGAGATACGCAGTATTTT.

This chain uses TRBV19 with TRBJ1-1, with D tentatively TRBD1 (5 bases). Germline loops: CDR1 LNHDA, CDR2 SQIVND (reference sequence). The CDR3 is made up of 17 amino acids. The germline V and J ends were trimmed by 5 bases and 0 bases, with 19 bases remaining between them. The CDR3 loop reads CASSPNGGWTVNTEAFF. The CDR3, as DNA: TGTGCCAGTAGTCCCAACGGGGGGTGGACTGTGAACACTGAAGCTTTCTTT.

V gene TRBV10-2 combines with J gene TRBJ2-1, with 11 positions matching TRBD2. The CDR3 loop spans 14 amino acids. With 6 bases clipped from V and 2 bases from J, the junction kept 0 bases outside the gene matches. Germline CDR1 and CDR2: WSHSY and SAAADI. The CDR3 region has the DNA TGCGCCAGCAGGACTAGCGGGACCTACAATGAGCAGTTCTTC. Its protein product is CASRTSGTYNEQFF.

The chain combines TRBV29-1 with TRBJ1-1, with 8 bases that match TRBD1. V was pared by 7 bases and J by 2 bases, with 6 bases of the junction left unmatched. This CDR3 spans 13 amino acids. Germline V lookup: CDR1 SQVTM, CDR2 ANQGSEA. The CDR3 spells CSAGDRQNTEAFF. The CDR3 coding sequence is TGCAGCGCCGGGGACAGGCAAAACACTGAAGCTTTCTTT.

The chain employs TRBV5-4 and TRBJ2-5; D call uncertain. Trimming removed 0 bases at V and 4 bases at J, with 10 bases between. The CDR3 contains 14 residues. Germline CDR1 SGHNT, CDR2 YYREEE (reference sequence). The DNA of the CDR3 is TGTGCCAGCAGCTTGGGAAGGTTGAGAGAGACCCAGTACTTC. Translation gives CASSLGRLRETQYF. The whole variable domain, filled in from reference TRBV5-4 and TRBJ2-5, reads ETGVTQSPTHLIKTRGQQVTLRCSSQSGHNTVSWYQQALGQGPQFIFQYYREEENGRGNFPPRFSGLQFPNYSSELNVNALELDDSALYLCASSLGRLRETQYFGPGTRLLVL.

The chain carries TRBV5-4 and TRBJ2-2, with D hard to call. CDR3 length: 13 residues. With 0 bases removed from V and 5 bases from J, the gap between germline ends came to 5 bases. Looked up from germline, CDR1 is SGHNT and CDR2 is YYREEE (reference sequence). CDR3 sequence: CASSLDRTGELFF. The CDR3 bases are TGTGCCAGCAGCTTGGACAGAACCGGGGAGCTGTTTTTT.